Presented here are 8 T cell receptor beta chains from one specimen sequenced in a study of blood T cell repertoires in COVID-19. Measured with immunoSEQ multiplex PCR; TCRdb has only the in-frame clones, and not every one. Here the sample spans fewer than 25,000 clones, more than 70% being singletons. The sequenced sample consisted of peripheral blood. The source of these receptors is a human donor in a cohort sampled during active COVID-19.

This sequence joins TRBV3-1 (or the pseudogene TRBV3-2) and TRBJ2-1; D may be TRBD1 (6 bases). CDR3 length equals 12 residues. CDR1 is LGHDT, CDR2 YNNKEL, per germline (reference sequence). V lost 1 base and J 9 bases, leaving 7 bases between the germline ends. The CDR3 bases are TGTGCCAGCAGCCAAGTCAGGGGTGAGCAGTTCTTC. Its translation is CASSQVRGEQFF.

This chain connects TRBV10-1 to TRBJ1-1; D remains unclear. Germline CDR1 WNHNN, CDR2 SYGVQD (reference sequence). V lost 4 bases to trimming and J lost 1 base, with 4 bases between them. CDR3 size: 12 residues. This CDR3 reads CASSGQNTEAFF. The CDR3 coding sequence is TGCGCCAGCAGTGGACAGAACACTGAAGCTTTCTTT.

This clone was seen just once. The chain links TRBV28 to TRBJ2-7, with 12 nucleotides matching TRBD2. Trimming removed 6 bases from V and 5 bases from J; junction bases left unmatched: 11. CDR3 length: 16 residues. Germline V lookup: CDR1 MDHEN, CDR2 SYDVKM. The CDR3 is CASSYDILAGGHEQYF. DNA for the CDR3: TGTGCCAGCAGCTACGATATACTAGCGGGAGGCCACGAGCAGTACTTC.

Of note for this clone: A junction boundary mismatches the germline segment, possibly from a read error. V usage is TRBV30 and J usage is TRBJ2-6, with a tentative D call TRBD2 (6 bases). Germline V CDR1 and CDR2: GTSNPN, SVGIG (reference sequence). The CDR3 totals 15 residues. CDR3 residues: CAWSVSGTGANVLTF. The CDR3 bases are TGTGCCTGGAGTGTATCAGGGACTGGTGCCAACGTCCTGACTTTC.

The rearrangement joins TRBV25-1 to TRBJ2-5; 8 bases align to TRBD1. This CDR3 has 15 amino acids. With V trimmed by 2 bases and J by 1 base, 3 bases remained unmatched. Germline CDR1 is MGHDK and CDR2 is SYGVNS. In nucleotides, the CDR3 is TGTGCCAGCAGTGAAGGGACAGGAGTCCAAGAGACCCAGTACTTC. Residues: CASSEGTGVQETQYF.

The chain's CDR3 is CASSLAQTYEQYF. The DNA for the CDR3 is TGTGCCAGCAGTTTGGCACAGACCTACGAGCAGTACTTC. The chain has TRBV28 and TRBJ2-7; D remains unclear. The V end was cut by 3 bases, the J end by 2 bases, with 8 bases between. CDR1 and CDR2 from the germline V gene are MDHEN and SYDVKM. The CDR3 spans 13 residues.

The chain links TRBV5-1 to TRBJ1-2; D is perhaps TRBD1 (5 bases). The CDR3 sequence is 13 residues long. The V end lost 6 bases, the J end lost 6 bases, and 15 bases lay between the germline ends. Per the germline V gene, CDR1 is SGHRS and CDR2 is YFSETQ. CDR3 coding DNA: TGCGCCAGCACCGTGGGGGGAGGGGATGGCTACACCTTC. It translates to CASTVGGGDGYTF.

The rearrangement links TRBV28 to TRBJ2-7; TRBD1 might be the D (6 bases). V was pared by 3 bases and J by 6 bases, with 9 bases between. The germline V gene has CDR1 MDHEN and CDR2 SYDVKM. The CDR3 consists of 12 residues. The DNA of the CDR3 is TGTGCCAGCAGTTTTGGCAGGGGCGAGCAGTACTTC. This translates into CASSFGRGEQYF.